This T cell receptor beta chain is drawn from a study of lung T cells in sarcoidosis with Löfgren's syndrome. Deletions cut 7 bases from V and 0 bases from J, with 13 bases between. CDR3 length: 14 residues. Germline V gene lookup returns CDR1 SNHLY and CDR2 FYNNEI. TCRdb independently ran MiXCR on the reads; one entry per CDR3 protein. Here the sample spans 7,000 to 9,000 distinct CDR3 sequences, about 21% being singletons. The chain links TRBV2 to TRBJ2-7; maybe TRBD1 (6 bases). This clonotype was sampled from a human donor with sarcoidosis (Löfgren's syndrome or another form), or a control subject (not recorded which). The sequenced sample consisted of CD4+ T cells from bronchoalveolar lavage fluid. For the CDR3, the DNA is TGTGCCAGCAATTGGGACATCAACTCCTACGAGCAGTACTTC. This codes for CASNWDINSYEQYF.